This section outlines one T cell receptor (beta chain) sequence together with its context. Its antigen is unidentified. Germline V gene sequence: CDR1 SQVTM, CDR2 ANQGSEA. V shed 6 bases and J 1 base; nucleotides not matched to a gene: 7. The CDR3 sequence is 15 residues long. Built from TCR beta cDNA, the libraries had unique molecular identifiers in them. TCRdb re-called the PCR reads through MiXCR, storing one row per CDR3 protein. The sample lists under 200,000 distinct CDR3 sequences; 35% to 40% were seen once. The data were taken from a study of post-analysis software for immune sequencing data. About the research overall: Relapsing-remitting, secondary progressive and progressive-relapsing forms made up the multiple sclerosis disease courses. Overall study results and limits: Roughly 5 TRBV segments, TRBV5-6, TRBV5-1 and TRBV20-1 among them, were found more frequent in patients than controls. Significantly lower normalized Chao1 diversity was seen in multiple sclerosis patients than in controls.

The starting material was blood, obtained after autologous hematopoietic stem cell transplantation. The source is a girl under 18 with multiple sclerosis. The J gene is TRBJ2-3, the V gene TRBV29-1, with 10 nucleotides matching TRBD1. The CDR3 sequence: CSVSPGQGGTDTQYF. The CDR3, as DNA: TGCAGCGTCTCCCCCGGACAGGGGGGCACAGATACGCAGTATTTT.